The 23 T cell receptor beta chains below come from one sample, sequenced in a study of regulatory T cells in long-lasting Graves disease. CDR3 regions were amplified by Arm-PCR using iRepertoire HTBI primers to build TCR beta libraries. TCRdb recomputed calls from the multiplex PCR reads with MiXCR, one row per CDR3 protein. The sample carries hundreds of thousands of distinct CDR3 sequences, 12% recorded once. Time point: newly diagnosed GD, antithyroid drugs for less than 3 months. RNA from PBMCs was the source of the TCR library. This same sample was also part of a study on T cells in Graves' hyperthyroidism and ophthalmopathy.

The sequences come from peripheral blood mononuclear cells (PBMCs), collected at new diagnosis, from a patient treated with antithyroid drugs. These receptors all stem from a woman younger than 45 with Graves disease.

This clonotype was seen repeatedly, ten times or more. The gene calls are TRBV7-8 and TRBJ2-7; unclear D gene. V was trimmed by 4 bases and J by 3 bases, leaving 10 bases between them. Germline loops: CDR1 SGHVS, CDR2 FQNEAQ. CDR3 size: 13 residues. The CDR3 DNA sequence: TGTGCCAGCAGCTCCAACCTGGACTACGAGCAGTACTTC. This codes for CASSSNLDYEQYF.

This clonotype has only a few counts. The rearrangement links TRBV27 to TRBJ2-1; 9 bases align to TRBD2. J lost 5 bases, V lost 4 bases, and 12 bases had no gene match. Germline loops: CDR1 MNHEY, CDR2 SMNVEV (reference sequence). The CDR3 length is 17 residues. The CDR3: CASSSQLAGEMNNEQFF. The CDR3 nucleotides are TGTGCCAGCAGTTCCCAATTAGCGGGAGAAATGAACAATGAGCAGTTCTTC.

As to this clonotype: Germline and junction disagree at one end, which may indicate a read error. The chain uses TRBV9 and TRBJ1-1; maybe TRBD1 (5 bases). Per the germline V gene, CDR1 is SGDLS and CDR2 is YYNGEE. The CDR3 is 14 amino acids. DNA for the CDR3: TGCGCCAGCAGCCGGGACCCCCGATGGACTGAAGCTTTCTTT. It is translated as CASSRDPRWTEAFF.

Points on this clonotype: A clone one base away is much larger, so this may be a read error. The chain employs TRBV20-1 and TRBJ1-2; D is uncertain. There are 15 residues in the CDR3. Trimming took off 0 bases at V and 0 bases at J, with 11 bases between the two ends. Germline V gene sequence: CDR1 DFQATT, CDR2 SNEGSKA (reference sequence). CDR3 loop: CSARDGRGSNYGYTF. CDR3 DNA sequence: TGCAGTGCTAGAGATGGCCGGGGATCTAACTATGGCTACACCTTC.

The chain uses TRBV2 and TRBJ2-5, with 7 bases lining up with TRBD2. CDR1 SNHLY and CDR2 FYNNEI come from the germline V gene. This CDR3 is 15 amino acids long. With 2 bases clipped from V and 5 bases from J, the junction kept 8 bases outside the gene matches. CDR3 sequence reads: CASSESRFGGETQYF. CDR3 in DNA: TGTGCCAGCAGTGAAAGCCGTTTCGGGGGGGAGACCCAGTACTTC.

The chain joins TRBV13 to TRBJ1-3, with D possibly TRBD1 on 6 matching bases. Germline V lookup: CDR1 PRHDT, CDR2 FYEKMQ (reference sequence). V shed 3 bases and J shed 0 bases, with 9 bases lying between them. The CDR3 runs to 15 residues. CDR3 DNA sequence: TGTGCCAGCAGCTTTGAGGGGGGCTCTGGAAACACCATATATTTT. Translated: CASSFEGGSGNTIYF.

This clonotype was counted between two and nine times. The CDR3: CATNRAPSGNTIYF. The DNA for the CDR3 is TGTGCCACCAACAGGGCCCCCTCTGGAAACACCATATATTTT. This rearrangement joins TRBV6-1 to TRBJ1-3; perhaps TRBD1 as D (6 bases). This CDR3 has 14 amino acids. Germline CDR1 and CDR2: MNHNS and SASEGT. Trimming removed 10 bases from V and 0 bases from J, with 13 bases in between.

V and J are TRBV19 and TRBJ2-7; 9 bases line up with TRBD2. V lost 1 base, J lost 2 bases, and 3 bases stayed unmatched. Germline lookup yields CDR1 LNHDA and CDR2 SQIVND (reference sequence). This CDR3 has 15 amino acids. CDR3 nucleotide sequence: TGTGCCAGTAGTATAGGACTAGCGGAGACCTACGAGCAGTACTTC. Its translation: CASSIGLAETYEQYF.

At least ten counts were recorded for this clonotype. V usage is TRBV3-1 and J usage is TRBJ2-1; D perhaps matches TRBD1 (6 bases). The germline gives CDR1 LGHDT, CDR2 YNNKEL (reference sequence). There are 12 residues in the CDR3. The V and J ends lost 3 bases and 14 bases respectively, with 14 bases between them. The CDR3 is CASSQAGTQKFF. CDR3 in DNA: TGTGCCAGCAGCCAGGCCGGGACACAAAAGTTCTTC.

At least ten counts were recorded for this clonotype. V usage is TRBV11-2 and J usage is TRBJ1-3; the D is unclear. Trimming stripped 5 bases from V and 0 bases from J, with 11 bases between. The CDR3 sequence is 15 residues long. The germline V gene encodes CDR1 SGHAT and CDR2 FQNNGV. The CDR3 loop reads CASSPTVLSGNTIYF. The CDR3 region has the DNA TGTGCCAGCAGCCCTACAGTTCTCTCTGGAAACACCATATATTTT.

The chain has TRBV19 and TRBJ1-5; D unresolved. The germline gives CDR1 LNHDA, CDR2 SQIVND (reference sequence). V lost 7 bases and J lost 4, with 14 bases in between. The CDR3 length is 14 residues. CDR3 DNA sequence: TGTGCCAGTAATGAACCGTCCCTTAATCAGCCCCAGCATTTT. This codes for CASNEPSLNQPQHF. Looking up the rest from reference TRBV19 and TRBJ1-5 gives the full variable domain: DGGITQSPKYLFRKEGQNVTLSCEQNLNHDAMYWYRQDPGQGLRLIYYSQIVNDFQKGDIAEGYSVSREKKESFPLTVTSAQKNPTAFYLCASNEPSLNQPQHFGDGTRLSIL.

The sample holds many counts of this clonotype. Germline is not matched at one junction end, which may reflect a read error. The V call is TRBV5-1, the J call TRBJ2-6; D remains ambiguous. This CDR3 comprises 14 residues. Germline V lookup: CDR1 SGHRS, CDR2 YFSETQ. CDR3 region: CASSYDSGANVLTF. In DNA, the CDR3 is TGTGCCAGCAGTTACGACTCTGGGGCCAACGTCCTGACTTTC.

There are many counts of this clonotype. This rearrangement joins TRBV11-3 to TRBJ2-1; D may correspond to TRBD1 or TRBD2 (6 bases each). V shed 3 bases and J shed 6 bases, with 21 bases lying between them. Germline values: CDR1 SGHNT, CDR2 YENEEA. The CDR3 spans 17 residues. The CDR3 DNA is TGTGCCAGCAGCTTCAGAAGAGGGGGGAGCTCGTCCAATGAGCAGTTCTTC. It encodes CASSFRRGGSSSNEQFF.

The J gene is TRBJ2-7, the V gene TRBV6-1; 9 nucleotides match TRBD1. From germline, CDR1 is MNHNS and CDR2 SASEGT. This CDR3 spans 15 amino acids. The ends lost 5 bases at V and 3 bases at J; junction bases unmatched: 8. The CDR3 protein is CASSQLGQGNYEQYF. In nucleotides, the CDR3 is TGTGCCAGCAGTCAGTTGGGACAGGGAAACTACGAGCAGTACTTC.

This clonotype was counted a few times. Compared with germline, one end of the junction differs, possibly owing to a read error. The rearrangement joins TRBV7-2 to TRBJ2-7, with a tentative D call TRBD1 (5 bases). The germline V gene encodes CDR1 SGHTA and CDR2 FQGNSA. This CDR3 comprises 19 residues. The CDR3 protein is CASSLVFTGVSPYSYGQYF. In DNA, the CDR3 is TGTGCCAGCAGCTTAGTTTTTACAGGAGTTTCGCCTTACTCCTACGGGCAGTACTTC.

This chain connects TRBV9 to TRBJ2-4, with D maybe TRBD1 (6 bases). V was shortened by 7 bases and J by 1 base, with 21 bases between the two germline ends. The germline CDR1 and CDR2 sequences are SGDLS and YYNGEE. This CDR3 region has 17 residues. CDR3 bases: TGTGCCAGCGGCGAACTTCGGGACATCTGGGCCAAAAACATTCAGTACTTC. It yields the protein CASGELRDIWAKNIQYF. The variable domain in full, with the rest retrieved from reference TRBV9 and TRBJ2-4, is DSGVTQTPKHLITATGQRVTLRCSPRSGDLSVYWYQQSLDQGLQFLIQYYNGEERAKGNILERFSAQQFPDLHSELNLSSLELGDSALYFCASGELRDIWAKNIQYFGAGTRLSVL.

The chain combines TRBV20-1 with TRBJ1-2, with a tentative D call TRBD1 (5 bases). The germline V gene encodes CDR1 DFQATT and CDR2 SNEGSKA (reference sequence). The V end lost 5 bases, the J end lost 1 base, and 20 bases lay between the germline ends. CDR3 length: 16 amino acids. This CDR3 reads CSALVPKGRFNYGYTF. DNA of the CDR3: TGCAGTGCTCTCGTCCCGAAGGGACGATTTAACTATGGCTACACCTTC.

On this clonotype itself: The conserved phenylalanine or tryptophan is not found at the CDR3 terminus, so this likely reflects a read error. The chain joins TRBV12-3 or TRBV12-4 to TRBJ2-3; 7 bases fit TRBD2. This CDR3 is built from 14 residues. V trimming: 4 bases; J trimming: 3 bases; junction bases outside the gene matches: 4. The CDR3 DNA is TGTGCCAGCAGTTGGGGCGGGAGAACAGATACGCAGTATCTT. Its protein is CASSWGGRTDTQYL.

This clonotype was recorded at least ten times. The J gene is TRBJ1-1, the V gene TRBV29-1; D may be TRBD1 (5 bases). V lost 0 bases, J lost 7 bases, and 12 bases lay in between. CDR1 SQVTM and CDR2 ANQGSEA come from the germline V gene. There are 13 residues in the CDR3. The CDR3 nucleotides read TGCAGCGTTGAAGAAGGGGCGGGTATTGAAGCTTTCTTT. Amino acid sequence: CSVEEGAGIEAFF.

This clonotype came up many times. The chain joins TRBV6-1 to TRBJ2-2; the match to TRBD2 covers 10 bases. The CDR3 length is 15 residues. The germline CDR1 and CDR2 sequences are MNHNS and SASEGT. The junction had 7 bases not matched to a gene; V was cut back by 6 bases and J by 6 bases. The CDR3 DNA reads as TGTGCCAGCAGGGTCCAGCGGGAGGGGGCCGGGGAGCTGTTTTTT. Translated, it gives CASRVQREGAGELFF.

This clonotype showed up many times. The chain employs TRBV30 and TRBJ2-3, with D unresolved. The CDR3 extends over 13 amino acids. CDR1 GTSNPN and CDR2 SVGIG come from the germline V gene (reference sequence). The germline V and J ends were trimmed by 0 bases and 1 base, with 5 bases remaining between them. CDR3 in amino acids: CAWSVSGTDTQYF. The CDR3 DNA is TGTGCCTGGAGTGTCTCGGGCACAGATACGCAGTATTTT.

As regards this clonotype: Its ends do not fully match the called genes, so a read error is possible. CDR3 residues: CPSSLWGSSDTQYF. The CDR3 region has the DNA TGTCCCAGCAGCTTATGGGGCTCTTCAGATACGCAGTATTTT. This chain joins TRBV5-5 and TRBJ2-7; perhaps TRBD1 as D (5 bases). The DNA matches TRBJ2-3 better at its end, which makes the J call doubtful. The CDR3 runs to 14 residues. From germline, CDR1 is SGHKS and CDR2 YYEKEE (reference sequence).

This clonotype was seen many times. In DNA form, the CDR3 reads TGTGCCAGCAGCTTAACAGGACAGGGTGACACTGAAGCTTTCTTT. It is translated as CASSLTGQGDTEAFF. This sequence joins TRBV11-2 and TRBJ1-1; 8 bases map to TRBD1. Germline-derived CDR1 and CDR2 are SGHAT and FQNNGV. J was trimmed by 3 bases and V by 2 bases; bases with no gene match: 5. The CDR3 has 15 residues.